This TCR beta chain was observed in a study of CXCR3-negative and CXCR3-positive naive CD8 T cells. Across the study: The total count of TRB reads reached 120 million to 150 million, and each library contributed about 1.5 +/- 0.3 million.

CDR1 and CDR2 from the germline V gene are MNHEY and SVGAGI. The CDR3 runs to 12 residues. Points on this clonotype: Its specificity is unknown.

Study-wide results and caveats: Naive subsets had comparable surface CD5, so TRB CDR3 properties gauged TCR strength.

UMI-labeled 5' RACE TRB cDNA libraries were prepared from the cells. From its re-call of the 5' RACE reads, TCRdb lists each CDR3 protein once, without DNA. Recorded for this sample: 75,000 to 95,000 distinct CDR3 sequences. At 300,000 cells each, triplicate sorts were carried out for each CD8+ T cell subset. The CD45RO-CCR7+CD27+CD95- phenotype denoted naive CD8+ T cells. This TCR was sampled from a human donor in good health. Some clones in this sample may be carry-over from other donors' samples. The sequenced sample was naive CXCR3- CD8+ T cells from blood. Subset defined: CD45RO-CCR7+CD27+CD95- naive CD8+ T cells lacking CXCR3 (TNR3-). The chain uses TRBV6-5 and TRBJ2-1. The CDR3 spells CASGSLYNEQFF.